The present T cell receptor (beta chain) was sequenced within a study of blood T cells in healthy people across ages. Alongside a J-beta primer mix, a sample-barcoded 5' primer served in a second PCR lasting about 7 to 11 cycles. Via MiXCR, TCRdb re-called the 5' RACE reads, giving one row per CDR3 protein. The table shows around 1,900,000 distinct CDR3 sequences, with roughly two fifths occurring only once. For every donor, a draw yielded around 10 milliliters of peripheral blood. Sequencing was performed on blood. The sequence derives from a human donor in good health.

CDR3 loop: CSALGREKLFF. Here the CDR3 DNA reads TGCAGTGCCCTAGGTCGAGAAAAACTGTTTTTT. This chain connects TRBV20-1 to TRBJ1-4; D gene unclear. This CDR3 has 11 amino acids. V lost 6 bases to trimming and J lost 8 bases, with 10 bases between them. The germline gives CDR1 DFQATT, CDR2 SNEGSKA (reference sequence).